This T cell receptor beta chain was recorded in a study of T cell changes during pregnancy in multiple sclerosis. TCRdb's table, derived via immunoSEQ multiplex PCR, lists solely in-frame clones and lacks some. There are 30,000 to 35,000 clones in the sample; roughly 90% occur only once, and roughly 4.8% lies in the top ten. This specimen consisted of CD8+ T cells from peripheral blood mononuclear cells, obtained after pregnancy. This receptor was identified in a female donor with multiple sclerosis, enrolled in a pregnancy study.

In DNA, the CDR3 is TGTGCCAGCACCCAACCCGGGACAGGACCTCTCTCTGGGGCCAACGTCCTGACTTTC. Protein: CASTQPGTGPLSGANVLTF. The chain employs TRBV2 and TRBJ2-6; 8 positions agree with TRBD1. With V trimmed by 7 bases and J by 0 bases, 14 bases remained unmatched. The CDR3 consists of 19 residues. Germline V gene lookup returns CDR1 SNHLY and CDR2 FYNNEI.